This T cell receptor (beta chain) was observed in a study of T-cell reconstitution after alpha-beta-depleted transplantation in children. Study-level points and caveats: Expanded graft clones, several hundred of them, were reportedly the source of alpha-beta T cells about two months after transplant. At one year after transplant, newly produced T cells mostly accounted for T-cell counts and diversity.

Preparing the TCRbeta library involved the use of unique molecular identifiers. TCRdb re-analysed the PCR reads in MiXCR, keeping a single row per CDR3 protein. The sample shows about 440,000 distinct CDR3 sequences, 43% of them seen only once. V lost 1 base and J lost 1, with 10 bases in between. This CDR3 is built from 14 residues. The germline gives CDR1 DFQATT, CDR2 SNEGSKA (reference sequence). With regard to this clonotype: Antigen unknown.

This TCR came from a girl aged 2-15 years with aplastic anemia, due to receive a stem cell transplant. V gene TRBV20-1 combines with J gene TRBJ1-1, with D possibly TRBD1 on 6 matching bases. The sequencing here drew on PBMCs, taken before TCRalphabeta/CD19-depleted stem cell transplant. The CDR3 here is CSARGKGGNTEAFF. CDR3 DNA: TGCAGTGCTAGAGGGAAGGGGGGGAACACTGAAGCTTTCTTT.